The clone carrying this TCR beta chain occurred a few times. The antigen remains undetermined. The data were taken from a study of beta chain features in type 1 diabetes. Study observations and caveats: All four CD4+ subsets from Type 1 diabetes patients carried moderately but significantly shorter TCRB CDR3s.

Expressed TCRB transcripts were sequenced after all isolated RNA was converted to cDNA. Profiling relied on immunoSEQ multiplex PCR, and the TCRdb table lists in-frame clones only, not all of them. The table lists roughly 250,000 clones, 9.6% of them singletons. The ends lost 6 bases at V and 0 bases at J; junction bases unmatched: 8. The CDR3 runs to 16 residues. Germline CDR1 MNHEY, CDR2 SMNVEV (reference sequence). The receptor was derived from a woman aged 18-29 years in good health. This chain joins TRBV27 and TRBJ1-1, with 9 bases that match TRBD1. The material sequenced was naive CD4+ T cells from blood. The DNA for the CDR3 is TGTGCCAGCAGCCTGGGACAGGGTAGGATGAACACTGAAGCTTTCTTT. Translating it yields CASSLGQGRMNTEAFF.